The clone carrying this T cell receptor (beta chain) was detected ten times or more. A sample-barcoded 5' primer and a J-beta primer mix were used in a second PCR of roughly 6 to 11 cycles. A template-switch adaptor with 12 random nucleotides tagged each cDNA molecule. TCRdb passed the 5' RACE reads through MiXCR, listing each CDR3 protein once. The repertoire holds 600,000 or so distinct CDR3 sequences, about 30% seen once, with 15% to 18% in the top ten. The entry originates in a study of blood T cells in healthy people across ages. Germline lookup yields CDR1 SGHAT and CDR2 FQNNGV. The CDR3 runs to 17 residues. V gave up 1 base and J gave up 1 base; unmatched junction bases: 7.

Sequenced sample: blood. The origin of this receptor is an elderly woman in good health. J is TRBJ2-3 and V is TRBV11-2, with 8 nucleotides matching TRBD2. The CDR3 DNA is TGTGCCAGCAGCTTAGTCGGTCTAGCGGGTGGCACAGATACGCAGTATTTT. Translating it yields CASSLVGLAGGTDTQYF.